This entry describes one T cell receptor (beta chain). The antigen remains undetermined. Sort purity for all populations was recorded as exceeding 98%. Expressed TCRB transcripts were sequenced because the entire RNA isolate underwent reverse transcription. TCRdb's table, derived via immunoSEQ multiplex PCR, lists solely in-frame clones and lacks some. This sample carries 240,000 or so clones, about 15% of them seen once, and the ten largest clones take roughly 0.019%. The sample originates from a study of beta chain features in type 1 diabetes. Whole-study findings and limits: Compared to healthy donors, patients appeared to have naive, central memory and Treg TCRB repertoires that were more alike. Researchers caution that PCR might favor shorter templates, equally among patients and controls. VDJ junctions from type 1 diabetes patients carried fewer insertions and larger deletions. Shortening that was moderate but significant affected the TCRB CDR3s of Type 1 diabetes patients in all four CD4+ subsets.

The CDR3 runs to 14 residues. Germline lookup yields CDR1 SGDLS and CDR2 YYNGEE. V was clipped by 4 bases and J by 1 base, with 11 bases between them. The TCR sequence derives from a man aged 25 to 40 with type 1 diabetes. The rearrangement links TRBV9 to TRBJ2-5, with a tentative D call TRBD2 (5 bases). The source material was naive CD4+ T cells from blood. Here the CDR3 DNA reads TGTGCCAGCAGCCCTCAACTAGTCCAAGAGACCCAGTACTTC. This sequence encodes CASSPQLVQETQYF.